This T cell receptor beta chain originates from a study of cytomegalovirus exposure and HLA in healthy donors (TCRdb year 2017). Regarding the study in general: In an earlier analysis of 550 to 750 of the donors, around 290 Gb of sequence data and 117 million unique TCR beta sequences from about 190 million T cells were reported. Of the roughly 400 genotyped donors, 65% to 90% fell in the genetic ancestry cluster associated with self-reported Caucasian donors. Donor age, sex, ethnicity and CMV serostatus were compiled together with the repertoire data. Across some 400 genotyped donors of the cohort, an average of roughly 200,000 unique TCR beta nucleotide sequences per donor were sequenced, and approximately 19% of those sequences were non-productive. Four or five DR-DQ haplotypes were handled as single units for association and clustering because linkage in the cohort was strong. Typing coverage differed by locus: A, B, C, DRB1 and DQB1 were typed in roughly 629-640 donors, DQA1 in roughly 500, DPA1 in approximately 600, and DPB1 in just under 490. A separate validation cohort of 100 to 150 different subjects was used in addition to the approximately 670-subject first cohort. To study patterns of TCR occurrence, a later analysis re-analyzed previously published TCR beta repertoires from several hundred donors and added high-resolution HLA genotyping. Approximately 330 gigabases of sequencing data and around 80 million unique TCR sequences made up an early release that covered approximately 700 HLA-typed donors. Using immunosequencing, the study profiled T cell repertoires from 640 or so subjects and related those repertoires to cytomegalovirus serostatus. In a later genetic analysis, genome-wide SNP genotypes for about 55% of the roughly 700 donors were used, and that subset was treated as a discovery cohort. An earlier analysis of several hundred of the donors applied high-throughput TCR beta sequencing to assess whether each TCR beta V gene segment acted as functional or pseudogenic. HLA typing covered class I and class II loci at four-digit resolution. The aim of the study was to test whether cataloging public T cell receptors could identify signatures of past pathogen exposure. To predict cytomegalovirus infection status, the study combined high-throughput TCR immunosequencing, statistical association of individual TCRs with disease status, and machine learning. Rather than using new phenotypic data, the later analysis identified candidate immune exposures from TCR beta sequences and from how often those sequences occurred across donors. All discovery cohort repertoires had been generated on a single sequencing platform. Summary of the overall study and its limitations: Specific HLA alleles were associated with about 17,000 TCR beta sequences at a false discovery rate of 0.05 in a later analysis. An earlier analysis of approximately 540 of the donors showed that most TCR beta V segments appeared in productive rearrangements either about 87% or about 30% of the time, which broadly matched IMGT annotations. Some IMGT-functional V segments, including TRBV6-2 and TRBV6-3, could not be distinguished by the 87-base-pair reads and were therefore excluded. Several of the top co-occurrence clusters appeared to be linked to parvovirus B19, influenza, CMV and Epstein-Barr virus, according to a later analysis. Most TCR sequences were observed very rarely across donors, whereas some public TCRs were present in many individuals. A further reported finding was that TCR beta sequences accurately predicted the HLA-A and HLA-B alleles for most subjects in the first cohort. Strong co-occurrence of HLA alleles, especially DR and DQ, made assigning TCR associations to individual alleles difficult. The classifier was reported to diagnose cytomegalovirus status with high specificity and sensitivity in both the original and validation cohorts. The study listed approximately 150 TCR beta chains as associated with cytomegalovirus. In a later genetic analysis, a missense DCLRE1C variant was associated with V-gene and J-gene trimming of TCR beta chains, and the association was replicated in an independent cohort. Correlated functional status among segregating V segments might be attributable to linkage disequilibrium, but an unknown experimental factor could not be ruled out. Most CMV-associated TCR beta chains appeared to be HLA-restricted in a later analysis, and the HLA associations seemed to be driven largely by CMV exposure. A later genetic analysis reported fewer N-insertions in productive TCRs among donors in an Asian-associated ancestry cluster than the roughly 690-donor mean. A later analysis found that HLA-associated TCR beta chains were more clonally expanded and had lower generation probabilities than equally common non-associated chains. The authors suggested that the approach could potentially be extended to other disease states and immunological phenotypes. Because counts were too low, roughly 18 rarely observed V segments, including chromosome 9 orphons, were left out of the earlier analysis of some 600 of the donors. This cohort had only TCR beta chains sequenced, and the lack of alpha or paired-chain data limited which features could be detected. Because some donors lacked HLA typing at each locus, the association tests relied only on the typed subset. CMV serostatus was the only immune exposure information available for the cohort. Sequencing depth was assumed to be roughly uniform across donors in the presence/absence analyses, though that assumption may not hold. A cluster of highly shared sequence variants was judged likely to be a technical artifact of the sequencing pipeline. In vitro tests confirmed that a few of the cytomegalovirus-associated TCR beta chains recognize cytomegalovirus antigens. A later analysis found that TCR association rates varied across HLA loci, with DRB1 alleles showing the most associated TCRs and HLA-C alleles the fewest.

Library construction relied on the immunoSEQ multiplex PCR assay. For the multiplex PCR, a mixture combining 60 forward primers for TCR Vbeta segments and 13 reverse primers for TCR Jbeta segments was used. The CDR3 region of rearranged TCR beta genes was amplified from genomic DNA by a multiplex PCR assay. Amplified TCR beta libraries were sequenced as 87-base-pair reads on the Illumina HiSeq System. In the source study's methods: Across the 700 or so repertoires, a later analysis counted 78 million or so unique TCR beta chains, 9.5 million to 13 million of which were shared by at least two donors. To remove PCR and sequencing errors, raw reads were error-corrected and collapsed into unique sequences using a nearest-neighbor algorithm that merged closely related sequences. Alignment of CDR3 sequences to IMGT reference sequences was used to assign V, D and J gene segments. For a sequence to be retained, a match of at least six nucleotides was required to both a V gene segment and a J gene segment. Rearrangements were classified as productive when the CDR3 lacked stop codons and remained in frame with V and J, and all other rearrangements were classified as non-productive. CDR3 was defined according to IMGT convention as the region running from the second conserved V-encoded cysteine to the conserved J-encoded phenylalanine. The earlier analysis of about 640 of the donors excluded any sequence lacking an unambiguous match to a single V gene segment. An earlier analysis of some 610 of the donors called V segments functional above 56.7% productive rearrangements and segregating when the between-donor standard deviation exceeded 5%. A statistical classification framework was built to diagnose cytomegalovirus status from the catalog of TCR beta chain sequences. In a later analysis, V and J genes were assigned by comparing TCR nucleotide sequences against IMGT/GENE-DB human TR gene sequences. A later analysis assigned CDR3 sequences and most-parsimonious VDJ recombination scenarios with the TCRdist pipeline. In a later analysis, every TCR beta chain was defined by the combination of its CDR3 amino acid sequence and its V-gene family, and reads without a unique V-gene family were dropped. A later analysis removed 592 highly shared, low-generation-probability nucleotide sequences to deal with suspected cross-contamination and a sequencing artifact. For each public chain, a later analysis derived a clonal expansion index from normalized ranks of inferred template counts within each repertoire. In a later analysis, generation probabilities were computed with a VDJ recombination model fitted to out-of-frame rearrangements, and the resulting probabilities were checked against IGoR. Hypergeometric tests were used in a later analysis to score TCR-TCR, TCR-HLA and TCR-CMV co-occurrence, with a repertoire-size bias correction applied to the TCR pairs. False discovery rates were estimated in a later analysis by permuting HLA or CMV assignments 20 times. In a later analysis, co-occurring TCRs were grouped using DBSCAN, and TCRdist sequence similarity was added for clustering within HLA-allele-positive subsets. For co-occurrence clustering, repertoires with fewer than 30,000 or more than 120,000 public chains were excluded, along with 5 or 6 repertoires with anomalous nucleotide sharing. In TCRdb, the immuneACCESS table is reduced to in-frame sequences with V and J assigned. These tables do not hold every clone; where another copy was compared, an unresolved V gene accounts for under half, and the others remain unexplained. V and J calls and clone size are given by that table; D and trimming were obtained from the DNA. In this sample the table shows 45,000 to 60,000 clones, over 70% of which occur a single time. The ten largest account for about 3.2% of the sample.

Concerning this clone itself: Its antigen is currently not known. Base-call qualities are not available, and no considerably larger clone is one nucleotide away.

In total, just over 650 healthy bone marrow donors made up the cohort. At the time of sampling, all cohort members were nominally healthy, though unrecorded immune exposures were likely present. The donor was CMV seronegative and belonged to the group of 320 or so seronegative cohort members. A peripheral blood sample was collected from each donor, and TCR beta sequencing was performed on peripheral blood mononuclear cells. Genomic DNA was extracted from the blood cell samples with the Qiagen DNeasy Blood Extraction Kit. Taken from the germline V gene, the CDR1 and CDR2 loops are SQVTM and ANQGSEA. V and J are trimmed by 8 bases and 9 bases, and the gene matches miss 9 bases of the junction. The CDR3 has 12 amino acids, counting the end cysteine and phenylalanine. The retained sequence is limited to the CDR3, 36 bases, with the frame set at the first base.

The chain was built from TRBV29-1 and TRBJ2-1, with TRBD1 identical over 8 junction bases. The origin of this receptor is a man aged 18 to 29 in good health and CMV-seronegative. Sequenced material: PBMCs. The DNA reads as follows: TGCAGCTTTAGGACAGGGTGGGGTGAGCAGTTCTTC. Translated, this gives CSFRTGWGEQFF.